This TCR beta chain was documented in a study of cytomegalovirus exposure and HLA in healthy donors. The wider study: Roughly 89 million unique TCR sequences came from HLA-typed donors in an early release.

Study outcomes and limitations: There were over 150 TCR beta chains listed as cytomegalovirus-associated.

The PCR used 60 Vbeta and 13 Jbeta primers. Profiling relied on immunoSEQ multiplex PCR, and the TCRdb table lists in-frame clones only, not all of them. The sample data list 150,000 to 200,000 clones. Germline V gene data show CDR1 as LNHDA and CDR2 as SQIVND (reference sequence). The length of the CDR3 is 16 residues. The ends lost 6 bases at V and 5 bases at J; junction bases unmatched: 14. Details on this clone: Its specificity is not known.

Sequenced sample: PBMCs. The TCR originated in a man aged 30-40 years in good health and CMV-seronegative. The V gene is TRBV19, the J gene TRBJ2-3; 7 bases match TRBD2. CDR3 DNA sequence: TGTGCCAGTAGCCTAAGGCGGGAGAGCGGCGGAGATACGCAGTATTTT. It codes for CASSLRRESGGDTQYF.